This paragraph reports one TCR beta chain. Its specificity is unknown. This CDR3 contains 15 residues. V was pared by 6 bases and J by 3 bases, with 17 bases between. Germline CDR1 ENHRY, CDR2 SYGVKD. Amplification started from genomic DNA. Multiplex PCR with 30 forward and 13 reverse primers amplified the TCR beta CDR3. Via MiXCR, TCRdb re-called the multiplex PCR reads, giving one row per CDR3 protein. The profile shows under 300,000 distinct CDR3 sequences, around 50% of them singletons. These data are taken from a study of type 1 and type 2 diabetes patients. At the level of the study: Magnetic bead positive selection isolated CD4+ or CD8+ T cells from PBMCs.

General study results and limits: A median of one highly-expanded CD4+ clone, covering about 3.7% of reads, occurred in type 2 diabetes. Type 1 diabetes repertoires were significantly less diverse than type 2 diabetes ones.

The TCR comes from a man aged 18-30 years with type 2 diabetes. This sequence joins TRBV10-3 and TRBJ1-1, with a possible D match to TRBD1 (5 bases). The sequencing sample was made of peripheral blood mononuclear cells (PBMCs). The CDR3 sequence is CAIRDGASSYTEAFF. CDR3 sequence (DNA): TGTGCCATCAGGGACGGGGCCTCCTCCTACACTGAAGCTTTCTTT.